What follows are 19 T cell receptor beta chains derived from one specimen sequenced in a study of cytomegalovirus exposure and HLA in healthy donors. Both 60 Vbeta primers and 13 Jbeta primers went into the PCR. The assay was immunoSEQ multiplex PCR, and TCRdb's table has in-frame clones only and misses some. The sample carries some 200,000 clones, less than 85% recorded once. Sample: PBMCs. These receptor sequences come from a girl aged 2 to 9 in good health and CMV-seronegative.

This clone was counted between two and nine times. The chain's CDR3 is CASSTGERGPGELFF. In nucleotides, the CDR3 is TGTGCCAGTTCCACAGGGGAGAGAGGTCCCGGGGAGCTGTTTTTT. The chain is built from TRBV19 and TRBJ2-2, with TRBD1 matching over 7 bases. CDR1 LNHDA and CDR2 SQIVND come from the germline V gene (reference sequence). Trimming cost V 8 bases and J 6 bases; bases outside gene matches: 12. This CDR3 is built from 15 residues.

V and J are TRBV5-4 and TRBJ1-3, with unresolved D. V lost 3 bases, J lost 0 bases, and 7 bases lay in between. This CDR3 spans 14 amino acids. Germline CDR1 reads SGHNT; CDR2 reads YYREEE (reference sequence). In DNA form, the CDR3 reads TGTGCCAGCAGCTGGTACTCCTCTGGAAACACCATATATTTT. Translated, it gives CASSWYSSGNTIYF.

The table lists this clone with a count of one. The chain recombines TRBV5-1 with TRBJ2-5; TRBD1 aligns across 9 bases. V lost 4 bases to trimming and J lost 4 bases; unmatched junction nucleotides: 8. The CDR3 has 15 residues. Germline V CDR1 and CDR2: SGHRS, YFSETQ. The CDR3 DNA sequence: TGCGCCAGCAGCAGTAACAGGGGGCGGAGAGAGACCCAGTACTTC. Translation gives CASSSNRGRRETQYF.

CDR3 bases: TGTGCCAGCGGAGGACAGGTCGGGATGAACACTGAAGCTTTCTTT. Its protein is CASGGQVGMNTEAFF. The chain carries TRBV9 and TRBJ1-1; 7 bases fit TRBD1. V dropped 7 bases and J dropped 0; count of bases not matched to a gene: 9. CDR1 SGDLS and CDR2 YYNGEE come from the germline V gene. The CDR3 runs 15 residues.

The count of this clone is one. The V gene is TRBV27, the J gene TRBJ1-1; D unclear. Germline CDR1 is MNHEY and CDR2 is SMNVEV (reference sequence). This CDR3 is 17 amino acids long. V was trimmed by 3 bases and J by 4 bases, leaving 21 bases between them. As DNA, the CDR3 is TGTGCCAGCAGTTTTGCGGCCCCCGCGGCGATGAGCACTGAAGCTTTCTTT. This encodes CASSFAAPAAMSTEAFF.

The chain uses TRBV29-1 and TRBJ1-2; 8 nucleotides agree with TRBD1. In germline, CDR1 is SQVTM, CDR2 ANQGSEA. J was trimmed by 2 bases and V by 4 bases; bases with no gene match: 15. This CDR3 is 17 amino acids long. CDR3 sequence (DNA): TGCAGCGTTGTACTGTCAGGGGGCTCCCTCGGAAACTATGGCTACACCTTC. Translated: CSVVLSGGSLGNYGYTF.

The chain uses TRBV4-2 and TRBJ2-2; the match to TRBD2 covers 8 bases. Looked up from germline, CDR1 is LGHNA and CDR2 is YNFKEQ. The CDR3 runs to 14 residues. The trim removed 6 bases at V and 6 bases at J, leaving 6 bases unmatched. CDR3 nucleotides: TGTGCCAGCAGTGGGACTAGAAGACCCGGGGAGCTGTTTTTT. This sequence encodes CASSGTRRPGELFF.

The V call is TRBV11-2, the J call TRBJ2-5; 10 bases align to TRBD2. The J call is uncertain, as TRBJ2-7 better fits the DNA end. Germline CDR1 and CDR2: SGHAT and FQNNGV. This CDR3 has 16 amino acids. The CDR3 nucleotides are TGTGCCAGCAGCTTCAACATAGCGGGGGGAGACTACGAGCAGTACTTC. Protein product: CASSFNIAGGDYEQYF.

J is TRBJ2-1 and V is TRBV11-2; D might be TRBD2 (7 bases). Trimming removed 1 base from V and 6 bases from J, with 13 bases in between. CDR1 and CDR2 from the germline V gene are SGHAT and FQNNGV. The CDR3 is 15 amino acids. The chain's CDR3 is CASSLGGGLFNEQFF. The CDR3 nucleotides read TGTGCCAGCAGCTTAGGGGGGGGCCTGTTCAATGAGCAGTTCTTC. The full variable domain, completed using reference TRBV11-2 and TRBJ2-1, is EAGVAQSPRYKIIEKRQSVAFWCNPISGHATLYWYQQILGQGPKLLIQFQNNGVVDDSQLPKDRFSAERLKGVDSTLKIQPAKLEDSAVYLCASSLGGGLFNEQFFGPGTRLTVL.

The chain carries TRBV11-1 and TRBJ2-5, with 9 bases matching TRBD2. J lost 2 bases, V lost 0 bases, and 10 bases had no gene match. Germline-derived CDR1 and CDR2 are SGHAT and FQDESV (reference sequence). The CDR3 has 18 residues. The CDR3: CASSLAALVRGGQETQYF. CDR3 DNA: TGTGCCAGCAGCTTAGCGGCCCTCGTGCGGGGGGGTCAAGAGACCCAGTACTTC.

This rearrangement joins TRBV7-2 to TRBJ2-2; D might be TRBD1 (6 bases). Germline CDR1 SGHTA, CDR2 FQGNSA. There are 16 residues in the CDR3. Trimming cost V 3 bases and J 3 bases, with 14 bases left between them. The CDR3 here is CASSLGAGADTGELFF. The CDR3 DNA follows: TGTGCCAGCAGCTTGGGGGCCGGGGCCGACACCGGGGAGCTGTTTTTT. Supplemented by reference TRBV7-2 and TRBJ2-2, the full variable domain reads GAGVSQSPSNKVTEKGKDVELRCDPISGHTALYWYRQSLGQGLEFLIYFQGNSAPDKSGLPSDRFSAERTGGSVSTLTIQRTQQEDSAVYLCASSLGAGADTGELFFGEGSRLTVL.

This chain links TRBV2 with TRBJ2-2, with D perhaps TRBD2 (5 bases). Deletions cut 8 bases from V and 4 bases from J, with 20 bases between. Germline V gene lookup returns CDR1 SNHLY and CDR2 FYNNEI. The CDR3 extends over 16 amino acids. CDR3 nucleotide sequence: TGTGCCAGCCGCGGAGGTTGGTCACCACGCACCGGGGAGCTGTTTTTT. This gives the protein CASRGGWSPRTGELFF.

The V and J genes are TRBV5-6 and TRBJ1-2; D is uncertain. The CDR3 spans 17 residues. The V end lost 4 bases, the J end lost 2 bases, and 21 bases lay between the germline ends. In germline, CDR1 is SGHDT, CDR2 YYEEEE. As DNA, the CDR3 is TGTGCCAGCAGCCTCCCCCAAGGCAGGACTACGAACTATGGCTACACCTTC. Its translation: CASSLPQGRTTNYGYTF. Full variable domain (missing parts from reference TRBV5-6 and TRBJ1-2): DAGVTQSPTHLIKTRGQQVTLRCSPKSGHDTVSWYQQALGQGPQFIFQYYEEEERQRGNFPDRFSGHQFPNYSSELNVNALLLGDSALYLCASSLPQGRTTNYGYTFGSGTRLTVV.

The chain recombines TRBV6-4 with TRBJ2-1; 9 nucleotides agree with TRBD2. Trimming took 0 bases from V and 6 from J; bases not matched to a gene: 3. This CDR3 has 15 amino acids. The germline CDR1 and CDR2 sequences are MRHNA and SNTAGT. This chain's CDR3 is CASSDSAGGPNEQFF. Here the CDR3 DNA reads TGTGCCAGCAGTGACTCTGCGGGGGGGCCCAATGAGCAGTTCTTC.

The DNA for the CDR3 is TGTGCCAGCAGCTGGTTACCTAGCGGAACTGAAGAGACCCAGTACTTC. Translating it yields CASSWLPSGTEETQYF. V usage is TRBV7-9 and J usage is TRBJ2-5; TRBD2 matches at 7 bases. Germline V lookup: CDR1 SEHNR, CDR2 FQNEAQ (reference sequence). The CDR3 consists of 16 residues. J gave up 3 bases and V 4 bases, and 11 bases lay outside the gene matches.

J is TRBJ2-5 and V is TRBV5-4, with a possible D match to TRBD2 (5 bases). This CDR3 contains 12 residues. Trimming took off 4 bases at V and 6 bases at J, with 10 bases between the two ends. CDR1 and CDR2 (germline): SGHNT, YYREEE (reference sequence). In nucleotides, the CDR3 is TGTGCCAGCAGCCCAGAGGGAAAGACCCAGTACTTC. Encoded protein: CASSPEGKTQYF.

This chain connects TRBV6-4 to TRBJ2-2, with D unclear. This CDR3 region has 13 residues. The germline V gene has CDR1 MRHNA and CDR2 SNTAGT. V was trimmed by 5 bases and J by 5 bases, leaving 9 bases between them. The CDR3 DNA reads as TGTGCCAGCAGTCCCATAGAGACCGGGGAGCTGTTTTTT. Translated: CASSPIETGELFF.

The chain uses TRBV7-9 and TRBJ1-1, with a possible D match to TRBD1 (6 bases). From germline, CDR1 is SEHNR and CDR2 FQNEAQ (reference sequence). The CDR3 contains 13 residues. Trimming stripped 5 bases from V and 7 bases from J, with 14 bases between. CDR3 residues: CASSPPLGGEAFF. The CDR3 nucleotides read TGTGCCAGCAGCCCCCCTCTAGGGGGTGAAGCTTTCTTT.

J is TRBJ1-1 and V is TRBV29-1; D not resolved. Germline loops: CDR1 SQVTM, CDR2 ANQGSEA. Trimming took 6 bases from V and 5 from J, leaving 13 bases between them. The CDR3 covers 12 residues. The CDR3 nucleotides read TGCAGCGTGCGGGAATCGCAAACTGAAGCTTTCTTT. It translates to CSVRESQTEAFF. The whole variable domain, filled in from reference TRBV29-1 and TRBJ1-1, reads SAVISQKPSRDICQRGTSLTIQCQVDSQVTMMFWYRQQPGQSLTLIATANQGSEATYESGFVIDKFPISRPNLTFSTLTVSNMSPEDSSIYLCSVRESQTEAFFGQGTRLTVV.